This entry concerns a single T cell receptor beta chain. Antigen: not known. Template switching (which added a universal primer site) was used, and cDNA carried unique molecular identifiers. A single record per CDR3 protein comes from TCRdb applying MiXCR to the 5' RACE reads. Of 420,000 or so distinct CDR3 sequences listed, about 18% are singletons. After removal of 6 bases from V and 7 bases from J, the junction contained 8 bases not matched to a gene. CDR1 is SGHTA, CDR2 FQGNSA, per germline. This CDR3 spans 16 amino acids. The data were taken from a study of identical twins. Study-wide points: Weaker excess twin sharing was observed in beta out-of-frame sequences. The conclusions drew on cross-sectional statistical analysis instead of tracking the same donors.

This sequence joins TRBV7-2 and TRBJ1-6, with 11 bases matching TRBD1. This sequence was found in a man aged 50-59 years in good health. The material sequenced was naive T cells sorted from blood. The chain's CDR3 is CASRTGTGGPNSPLHF. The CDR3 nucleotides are TGTGCCAGCAGGACCGGGACAGGGGGTCCCAATTCACCCCTCCACTTT.